These 5 T cell receptor beta chains were sequenced from one sample in a study of cytomegalovirus exposure and HLA in healthy donors. The table came from immunoSEQ multiplex PCR; TCRdb's copy has only in-frame clones and leaves some out. This sample has 150,000 to 200,000 clones, with approximately 89% found just once. Sequencing was carried out using PBMCs. The receptors derive from a man in his thirties or forties in good health and CMV-seropositive.

This CDR3 reads CASSSAGALNTGELFF. The CDR3 nucleotides are TGTGCCAGCAGCTCAGCAGGGGCCTTGAACACCGGGGAGCTGTTTTTT. The chain recombines TRBV11-3 with TRBJ2-2; D perhaps matches TRBD1 (6 bases). This CDR3 is built from 16 residues. V was shortened by 4 bases and J by 1 base, with 13 bases between the two germline ends. The germline CDR1 and CDR2 sequences are SGHNT and YENEEA.

This clone was seen once. The V gene is TRBV5-6, the J gene TRBJ1-2; 9 bases align to TRBD1. This CDR3 contains 15 residues. V lost 1 base, J lost 4 bases, and 5 bases stayed unmatched. CDR1 SGHDT and CDR2 YYEEEE come from the germline V gene. For the CDR3, the DNA is TGTGCCAGCAGCTTGCCACAGGGGGCGGCCTATGGCTACACCTTC. Its translation: CASSLPQGAAYGYTF.

V gene TRBV6-1 combines with J gene TRBJ1-1, with D unclear. V gave up 3 bases and J gave up 5 bases, with 10 bases separating them. CDR3 length: 13 residues. Germline V lookup: CDR1 MNHNS, CDR2 SASEGT. The CDR3 is CASSEWPATEAFF. The CDR3 coding sequence is TGTGCCAGCAGTGAGTGGCCAGCAACTGAAGCTTTCTTT.

The V call is TRBV28, the J call TRBJ2-5; D gene ambiguous. V lost 6 bases and J 2 bases, leaving 4 bases between the germline ends. CDR1 MDHEN and CDR2 SYDVKM come from the germline V gene. The CDR3 length is 11 residues. CDR3 region: CASRTQETQYF. CDR3 bases: TGTGCCAGCAGGACTCAAGAGACCCAGTACTTC.

This clone was recorded once. J is TRBJ1-4 and V is TRBV9, with D unresolved. The V gene lost 6 bases and the J gene lost 7 bases, with 16 bases spanning the gap. The germline V gene encodes CDR1 SGDLS and CDR2 YYNGEE. This CDR3 is built from 14 residues. The CDR3 nucleotides read TGTGCCAGCACCCCGCGGTTGGGGAGTGAAAAACTGTTTTTT. Protein sequence: CASTPRLGSEKLFF.